The entry below gives a single T cell receptor (beta chain) sequence along with its context. Its antigen is still unknown. TCRalpha and TCRbeta cDNA went through nested PCRs of approximately 16 and 10 cycles, two in total. From its re-call of the 5' RACE reads, TCRdb lists each CDR3 protein once, without DNA. This sample's table reports more than 300,000 distinct CDR3 sequences. Germline lookup yields CDR1 MGHRA and CDR2 YSYEKL. CDR3 size: 16 residues. The entry originates in a study of monozygotic twins with inflammatory bowel disease. Study-wide findings and caveats: The authors could not tell different T cell subtypes apart.

The chain links TRBV4-1 to TRBJ2-2; the D gene TCRdb calls, TRBD1, cannot be checked with no DNA. This TCR was recovered from a human donor with ulcerative colitis or Crohn's disease, or a healthy co-twin of an affected twin (not recorded which). The specimen sequenced was blood. The CDR3 protein is CASSQDGQGNTGELFF.